This T cell receptor beta chain comes out of a study of sequential checkpoint blockade in melanoma. Across the whole study: First-line arms were nivolumab then ipilimumab, or the reverse, randomized 1:1. Maintenance nivolumab came after either treatment sequence.

Method: immunoSEQ multiplex PCR; TCRdb's copy keeps in-frame clones and lacks some. The sample records more than 9,000 clones, approximately 71% being singletons. This CDR3 region has 18 residues. Unmatched junction bases numbered 10, after V lost 4 bases and J lost 1 base. Germline V gene data show CDR1 as SEHNR and CDR2 as FQNEAQ (reference sequence). Stated treatment: randomized to nivolumab then ipilimumab (arm A) or the reverse (arm B). None of the patients previously received DNA-damaging chemotherapy. Live CD3+CD8+ CD19− CD56− cells were sorted from PBMCs. Sequencing was performed on CD8+ T cells sorted from blood (inferred from file names), taken from a patient given nivolumab and ipilimumab in sequence. The TCR was taken from a human donor with melanoma. This rearrangement joins TRBV7-9 to TRBJ2-2; 9 bases line up with TRBD2. CDR3 loop: CASSSIPRTSENTGELFF. The CDR3 DNA reads as TGTGCCAGCAGCTCAATCCCCCGGACTAGCGAGAACACCGGGGAGCTGTTTTTT.